This T cell receptor (beta chain) was recovered during a study of sequential checkpoint blockade in melanoma. This CDR3 comprises 15 residues. CDR1 and CDR2 from the germline V gene are MGHRA and YSYEKL. This table comes from immunoSEQ multiplex PCR, and its TCRdb copy is limited to in-frame clones, with some not included. The table includes approximately 13,000 clones, less than 55% detected once. In its sample, this clone was seen a few times. The germline gene is not matched at one end of the junction; a read error may be the cause. The sample carries other DNA sequences with the same CDR3. The treatment was: randomized to nivolumab then ipilimumab (arm A) or the reverse (arm B). No patient had prior DNA-damaging chemotherapy. Live CD3+CD8+ CD19− CD56− cells were sorted from PBMCs.

The rearrangement links TRBV4-1 to TRBJ2-1, with 9 nucleotides matching TRBD2. This TCR came from a human donor with melanoma. The sample in question was CD8+ T cells sorted from blood (inferred from file names), obtained from a patient given nivolumab and ipilimumab in sequence. The CDR3 region has the DNA TGTGCCAGCAGCCTAGTCGGACTAGCGAACAATGAGCAGTTCTTC. Its protein product is CASSLVGLANNEQFF.